What follows are 16 T cell receptor beta chains derived from one specimen sequenced in a study of cytomegalovirus exposure and HLA in healthy donors (dated by TCRdb to the late 2010s). Library construction relied on the immunoSEQ multiplex PCR assay. A mixture of 60 forward primers for TCR Vbeta segments and 13 reverse primers for TCR Jbeta segments was used in the multiplex PCR. Held by TCRdb, this immuneACCESS table contains in-frame sequences only and omits some clones. Under half of the omission traces to an unresolved V gene where checked; the cause of the rest is unknown. For this sample the table gives about 120,000 clones, of which 80% were detected only once. 7.5% to 10% of the sample is taken by the ten largest. Sequencing input: PBMCs. The receptors originated from a female donor in good health and CMV-seropositive.

The chain uses TRBV30 and TRBJ2-2, with 9 bases matching TRBD1. Germline CDR1 GTSNPN, CDR2 SVGIG (reference sequence). The length of the CDR3 is 14 residues. Trimming at V came to 8 bases and at J to 5 bases, leaving 9 bases not matched to a gene. The CDR3 nucleotides are TGTGCCGCCGGGAGGACAGGGGTGACCGGGGAGCTGTTTTTT. As protein: CAAGRTGVTGELFF.

The genes are TRBV7-9 and TRBJ1-2; TRBD1 is a possible D gene (5 bases). The length of the CDR3 is 15 residues. V lost 7 bases and J 0 bases, leaving 15 bases between the germline ends. Germline values: CDR1 SEHNR, CDR2 FQNEAQ (reference sequence). The CDR3 is CASTLSGGANYGYTF. CDR3 bases: TGTGCCAGCACCCTATCGGGGGGAGCTAACTATGGCTACACCTTC.

This clone was seen a few times. This chain links TRBV7-2 with TRBJ2-1; 8 bases match TRBD2. Germline CDR1 SGHTA, CDR2 FQGNSA. The V and J ends lost 3 bases and 3 bases, in that order; junction bases with no gene match: 1. The CDR3 covers 14 residues. The CDR3 DNA reads as TGTGCCAGCAGCTTCGGGAGGGGCTACAATGAGCAGTTCTTC. Amino acid sequence: CASSFGRGYNEQFF.

The table lists this clone with a few counts. The V call is TRBV6-5, the J call TRBJ2-5, with D perhaps matching TRBD1 (6 bases). The CDR3 totals 13 residues. The V and J ends lost 6 bases and 5 bases respectively, with 13 bases between them. The germline gives CDR1 MNHEY, CDR2 SVGAGI. This CDR3 reads CASSSRGVETQYF. The CDR3 coding sequence is TGTGCCAGCAGCAGCAGGGGTGTGGAGACCCAGTACTTC.

The chain has TRBV7-8 and TRBJ2-2; D unresolved. V was clipped by 5 bases and J by 6 bases, with 16 bases between them. The germline CDR1 and CDR2 sequences are SGHVS and FQNEAQ. The CDR3 is 15 residues long. CDR3 sequence reads: CASSPQTFPAGELFF. CDR3 nucleotide sequence: TGTGCCAGCAGCCCCCAGACTTTCCCCGCCGGGGAGCTGTTTTTT.

V usage is TRBV18 and J usage is TRBJ1-1, with 7 bases that match TRBD1. Germline V gene sequence: CDR1 KGHSH, CDR2 LQKENI. With V trimmed by 3 bases and J by 1 base, 2 bases remained unmatched. This CDR3 region has 14 residues. This CDR3 is CASSPDRQNTEAFF. The DNA for the CDR3 is TGTGCCAGCTCACCGGACAGGCAGAACACTGAAGCTTTCTTT. The full variable domain, with the rest looked up from reference TRBV18 and TRBJ1-1, is NAGVMQNPRHLVRRRGQEARLRCSPMKGHSHVYWYRQLPEEGLKFMVYLQKENIIDESGMPKERFSAEFPKEGPSILRIQQVVRGDSAAYFCASSPDRQNTEAFFGQGTRLTVV.

V gene TRBV19 combines with J gene TRBJ1-3; D unresolved. V lost 3 bases and J lost 0, with 6 bases in between. Germline V gene data show CDR1 as LNHDA and CDR2 as SQIVND (reference sequence). The CDR3 has 14 residues. In DNA, the CDR3 is TGTGCCAGTAGTATCCGGGACTCTGGAAACACCATATATTTT. Translating gives CASSIRDSGNTIYF.

J is TRBJ1-5 and V is TRBV19; D not certain. CDR1 is LNHDA and CDR2 is SQIVND in the germline V gene (reference sequence). Trimming cost V 3 bases and J 7 bases, with 16 bases left between them. The CDR3 is made up of 15 amino acids. The CDR3 region is CASSISSFGGQPQHF. CDR3 nucleotide sequence: TGTGCCAGTAGTATCTCCTCATTTGGAGGGCAGCCCCAGCATTTT.

The chain's CDR3 is CASSLSQGGNTIYF. In DNA, the CDR3 is TGTGCCAGCAGCTTATCACAGGGCGGAAACACCATATATTTT. The rearrangement joins TRBV7-9 to TRBJ1-3; a possible D gene is TRBD1 (6 bases). Trimming shortened V by 2 bases and J by 4 bases, and 9 bases separated the two germline ends. The CDR3 has 14 amino acids. From germline, CDR1 is SEHNR and CDR2 FQNEAQ (reference sequence). The variable domain in full, with the rest retrieved from reference TRBV7-9 and TRBJ1-3, is DTGVSQNPRHKITKRGQNVTFRCDPISEHNRLYWYRQTLGQGPEFLTYFQNEAQLEKSRLLSDRFSAERPKGSFSTLEIQRTEQGDSAMYLCASSLSQGGNTIYFGEGSWLTVV.

This rearrangement joins TRBV27 to TRBJ2-2; no reliable D call. Trimming shortened V by 1 base and J by 8 bases, and 11 bases separated the two germline ends. CDR3 length equals 14 residues. Germline V gene sequence: CDR1 MNHEY, CDR2 SMNVEV (reference sequence). The CDR3 loop is CASSLFPPGGELFF. The DNA for the CDR3 is TGTGCCAGCAGTTTATTTCCGCCCGGGGGGGAGCTGTTTTTT.

This clone has a handful of counts. The chain has TRBV9 and TRBJ1-1; D unresolved. Between the trimmed V and J ends, which lost 4 bases and 0 bases, there was a span of 16 bases. The germline V gene has CDR1 SGDLS and CDR2 YYNGEE. The CDR3 totals 16 residues. The CDR3 sequence: CASSQRVGSLNTEAFF. CDR3 nucleotide sequence: TGTGCCAGCAGCCAACGGGTGGGGAGCTTGAACACTGAAGCTTTCTTT.

The genes are TRBV7-9 and TRBJ2-6, with TRBD2 as a possible D gene (5 bases). V shed 3 bases and J shed 0 bases, with 12 bases lying between them. CDR1 is SEHNR, CDR2 FQNEAQ, per germline (reference sequence). This CDR3 contains 17 residues. CDR3 nucleotides: TGTGCCAGCAGCTTCCGGACGGGGATCTCTGGGGCCAACGTCCTGACTTTC. This translates into CASSFRTGISGANVLTF.

This clone turned up a few times. This sequence joins TRBV5-5 and TRBJ1-6; a possible D gene is TRBD1 (6 bases). The V and J ends lost 4 bases and 5 bases respectively, with 16 bases between them. CDR3 length equals 16 residues. Germline loops: CDR1 SGHKS, CDR2 YYEKEE (reference sequence). CDR3 region: CASSGRGGVDNSPLHF. In DNA, the CDR3 is TGTGCCAGCAGCGGCCGAGGGGGAGTTGATAATTCACCCCTCCACTTT.

The chain links TRBV2 to TRBJ1-2, with D hard to call. This CDR3 is built from 15 residues. V lost 3 bases and J lost 0, with 11 bases in between. Germline CDR1 is SNHLY and CDR2 is FYNNEI. The CDR3 DNA is TGTGCCAGCAGTGATTGGGCAGCTTCTAACTATGGCTACACCTTC. It is translated as CASSDWAASNYGYTF.

This clone has a single count. The chain links TRBV6-5 to TRBJ2-3; 9 bases map to TRBD2. Germline-derived CDR1 and CDR2 are MNHEY and SVGAGI. Unmatched junction bases numbered 5, after V lost 0 bases and J lost 4 bases. The CDR3 covers 16 residues. For the CDR3, the DNA is TGTGCCAGCAGTTACTCAGCTAGCGGGACCTCAGATACGCAGTATTTT. This gives the protein CASSYSASGTSDTQYF.

This sequence joins TRBV7-3 and TRBJ1-1; D remains unclear. Germline V lookup: CDR1 SGHTA, CDR2 FQGTGA. The V gene lost 3 bases and the J gene lost 1 base, with 6 bases spanning the gap. This CDR3 comprises 13 residues. CDR3 sequence: CASSFGRNTEAFF. In DNA, the CDR3 is TGTGCCAGCAGCTTCGGGAGGAACACTGAAGCTTTCTTT.